The 22 T cell receptor beta chains reported below all come from one sample, sequenced in a study of CD4 T cells in relation to SARS-CoV-2 and coronaviruses. Antigens for these TCRs are unknown. Clones were read by immunoSEQ multiplex PCR, and TCRdb kept only the in-frame ones, dropping some. The data contain just over 15,000 clones, under 85% of them singletons. CD4+ T cells from unexposed donors were obtained before the COVID-19 pandemic (2011-2018). CD4+ T cells were isolated from the cells after nine to eleven days of culture. The specimen sequenced was CD4+ T cells from PBMCs, cultured in vitro. Receptor source: a human donor in good health.

The V call is TRBV27, the J call TRBJ1-5, with D possibly matching TRBD1 (5 bases). Germline CDR1 and CDR2: MNHEY and SMNVEV (reference sequence). The V end was cut by 5 bases, the J end by 8 bases, with 16 bases between. The CDR3 runs to 14 residues. The CDR3 reads CASSPRDGQEPQHF. CDR3 DNA: TGTGCCAGCAGTCCACGGGACGGCCAGGAGCCCCAGCATTTT.

The sample holds one count of this clone. The V call is TRBV4-2, the J call TRBJ2-7, with 7 bases that match TRBD1. The CDR3 contains 15 residues. The V gene end was trimmed by 2 bases and the J gene end by 3 bases; junction bases not matched to a gene: 7. CDR1 and CDR2 (germline): LGHNA, YNFKEQ. The CDR3 bases are TGTGCCAGCAGCCAATCCCATCGGGACAGCTACGAGCAGTACTTC. Translation: CASSQSHRDSYEQYF.

The chain is built from TRBV5-1 and TRBJ2-1, with D maybe TRBD2 (5 bases). V lost 4 bases and J lost 5, with 16 bases in between. Germline assignment: CDR1 SGHRS and CDR2 YFSETQ. The CDR3 runs 15 residues. CDR3 amino acids: CASSPGFEGDNEQFF. The CDR3 nucleotides are TGCGCCAGCAGCCCCGGTTTTGAGGGAGACAATGAGCAGTTCTTC.

The chain links TRBV6-5 to TRBJ2-3, with TRBD1 identical over 7 bases. The V gene's germline CDR1 is MNHEY and CDR2 SVGAGI. The CDR3 extends over 15 amino acids. V trimming: 5 bases; J trimming: 2 bases; junction bases outside the gene matches: 7. The CDR3 DNA follows: TGTGCCAGCAGTCCTGGGACAGTTTACACAGATACGCAGTATTTT. The encoded protein is CASSPGTVYTDTQYF.

Points on this clone: One end of the junction does not line up with germline, which may come from a read error. V and J are TRBV11-1 and TRBJ2-7, with TRBD2 matching 8 bases. The CDR3 spans 13 residues. Germline V gene sequence: CDR1 SGHAT, CDR2 FQDESV (reference sequence). The CDR3 loop reads CASSLETTSGYAF. The CDR3 region has the DNA TGTGCCAGCAGCTTAGAAACAACTAGCGGTTATGCCTTC.

The chain recombines TRBV30 with TRBJ1-5, with TRBD1 as a possible D gene (5 bases). CDR1 and CDR2 from the germline V gene are GTSNPN and SVGIG (reference sequence). The CDR3 consists of 18 residues. Deletions cut 5 bases from V and 0 bases from J, with 23 bases between. The CDR3 protein is CAWDSGRSTGASNQPQHF. CDR3 coding DNA: TGTGCCTGGGATTCTGGGCGGTCCACTGGGGCTAGCAATCAGCCCCAGCATTTT. Filled out from reference TRBV30 and TRBJ1-5, the complete variable domain reads SQTIHQWPATLVQPVGSPLSLECTVEGTSNPNLYWYRQAAGRGLQLLFYSVGIGQISSEVPQNLSASRPQDRQFILSSKKLLLSDSGFYLCAWDSGRSTGASNQPQHFGDGTRLSIL.

This chain links TRBV5-1 with TRBJ1-4; D uncertain. CDR1 and CDR2 from the germline V gene are SGHRS and YFSETQ. V lost 3 bases and J 3 bases, leaving 21 bases between the germline ends. The CDR3 is 18 amino acids. The CDR3: CASSSGSSGAGANEKLFF. As DNA, the CDR3 is TGCGCCAGCAGCTCAGGCAGTTCTGGAGCTGGGGCTAATGAAAAACTGTTTTTT.

J is TRBJ1-2 and V is TRBV4-2; D is possibly TRBD1 (5 bases). The CDR3 loop spans 18 amino acids. From germline, CDR1 is LGHNA and CDR2 YNFKEQ. V gave up 3 bases and J gave up 5 bases, with 25 bases separating them. The CDR3 DNA is TGTGCCAGCAGCCATGTTCCGGGACCTACCCGGGATACTTATGGCTACACCTTC. It encodes CASSHVPGPTRDTYGYTF.

A few counts support this clone. V is TRBV10-3 and J is TRBJ2-3; TRBD2 agrees at 10 bases. The CDR3 loop spans 17 amino acids. In germline, CDR1 is ENHRY, CDR2 SYGVKD. V dropped 0 bases and J dropped 0; count of bases not matched to a gene: 3. The CDR3 spells CAISESPSGSSTDTQYF. CDR3 bases: TGTGCCATCAGTGAGTCCCCTAGCGGGAGTAGCACAGATACGCAGTATTTT.

This chain connects TRBV10-2 to TRBJ1-1; D is possibly TRBD1 (5 bases). This CDR3 comprises 15 residues. In germline, CDR1 is WSHSY, CDR2 SAAADI. Between the trimmed V and J ends, which lost 5 bases and 0 bases, there was a span of 13 bases. The CDR3 nucleotides are TGCGCCAGCAGTTGGGGCCGGGTTTTGAACACTGAAGCTTTCTTT. The encoded protein is CASSWGRVLNTEAFF.

This chain uses TRBV7-9 with TRBJ2-1; D is unclear. Germline V gene data show CDR1 as SEHNR and CDR2 as FQNEAQ (reference sequence). The CDR3 has 14 amino acids. Trimming pared 2 bases from V and 8 bases from J, leaving 13 bases between. CDR3 in amino acids: CASSLSLREDEQFF. The DNA for the CDR3 is TGTGCCAGCAGCTTAAGCTTAAGGGAAGATGAGCAGTTCTTC.

This clone was seen more than once but under ten times. The chain links TRBV30 to TRBJ1-5, with D uncertain. The germline CDR1 and CDR2 sequences are GTSNPN and SVGIG (reference sequence). There are 16 residues in the CDR3. V was pared by 2 bases and J by 0 bases, with 14 bases between. CDR3 in DNA: TGTGCCTGGAGTTCCACCCGCGTGTATAGCAATCAGCCCCAGCATTTT. Protein sequence: CAWSSTRVYSNQPQHF. Combining the CDR3 with reference TRBV30 and TRBJ1-5 gives the whole variable domain SQTIHQWPATLVQPVGSPLSLECTVEGTSNPNLYWYRQAAGRGLQLLFYSVGIGQISSEVPQNLSASRPQDRQFILSSKKLLLSDSGFYLCAWSSTRVYSNQPQHFGDGTRLSIL.

The rearrangement joins TRBV6-5 to TRBJ2-7; maybe TRBD2 (6 bases). V was shortened by 7 bases and J by 1 base, with 11 bases between the two germline ends. CDR3 length: 13 residues. CDR1 and CDR2 (germline): MNHEY, SVGAGI. The CDR3 is CASIRDFSYEQYF. CDR3 coding DNA: TGTGCCAGCATCCGGGACTTTTCCTACGAGCAGTACTTC.

CDR3 amino acids: CATSRGTSPSGNTIYF. CDR3 sequence (DNA): TGTGCCACCAGCAGGGGCACCAGTCCCTCTGGAAACACCATATATTTT. This chain connects TRBV15 to TRBJ1-3, with D unresolved. Germline CDR1 and CDR2: LNHNV and YYDKDF (reference sequence). Deletions cut 3 bases from V and 0 bases from J, with 12 bases between. This CDR3 has 16 residues.

This clone was recorded a few times. The chain is built from TRBV10-1 and TRBJ1-1; D remains ambiguous. With 3 bases removed from V and 1 base from J, the gap between germline ends came to 6 bases. This CDR3 has 13 amino acids. Germline assignment: CDR1 WNHNN and CDR2 SYGVQD (reference sequence). The CDR3 loop is CASSEVPNTEAFF. In DNA, the CDR3 is TGCGCCAGCAGTGAAGTGCCGAACACTGAAGCTTTCTTT.

J is TRBJ1-1 and V is TRBV19, with TRBD1 as a possible D gene (5 bases). Germline values: CDR1 LNHDA, CDR2 SQIVND (reference sequence). Trimming cost V 5 bases and J 1 base, with 14 bases left between them. The CDR3 has 15 amino acids. CDR3 DNA sequence: TGTGCCAGTAGTCCCGGCCACAGGCCGAACACTGAAGCTTTCTTT. Encoded protein: CASSPGHRPNTEAFF.

This clone occurred once. The CDR3 is CASSMDRGGSYEQYF. In DNA, the CDR3 is TGCGCCAGCAGCATGGACAGGGGGGGCTCCTACGAGCAGTACTTC. This chain joins TRBV4-1 and TRBJ2-7; TRBD1 agrees at 10 bases. V dropped 5 bases and J dropped 0; count of bases not matched to a gene: 4. This CDR3 is built from 15 residues. The germline V gene has CDR1 MGHRA and CDR2 YSYEKL.

V usage is TRBV2 and J usage is TRBJ1-1, with 8 positions matching TRBD1. The CDR3 runs 14 residues. V was pared by 6 bases and J by 3 bases, with 6 bases of the junction left unmatched. Germline V gene lookup returns CDR1 SNHLY and CDR2 FYNNEI. The CDR3 bases are TGTGCCAGCAGATCCCGGGACAGGTACACTGAAGCTTTCTTT. Amino acids: CASRSRDRYTEAFF.

This sequence joins TRBV28 and TRBJ2-7, with D possibly being TRBD1 (6 bases). CDR1 is MDHEN, CDR2 SYDVKM, per germline. CDR3 length: 16 amino acids. V lost 3 bases to trimming and J lost 3 bases, with 18 bases between them. This chain's CDR3 is CASSFQQGKNLYEQYF. The CDR3 bases are TGTGCCAGCAGTTTTCAGCAGGGGAAAAATCTCTACGAGCAGTACTTC.

The CDR3: CASSQDSSGDTQYF. Here the CDR3 DNA reads TGTGCCAGCAGCCAAGATAGTTCGGGGGATACGCAGTATTTT. The chain carries TRBV3-1 (or the pseudogene TRBV3-2) and TRBJ2-3, with D possibly matching TRBD2 (5 bases). Deletions cut 0 bases from V and 6 bases from J, with 10 bases between. Per the germline V gene, CDR1 is LGHDT and CDR2 is YNNKEL (reference sequence). The CDR3 is made up of 14 amino acids.

V is TRBV7-2 and J is TRBJ2-7; D not certain. V was pared by 1 base and J by 5 bases, with 12 bases between. CDR1 and CDR2 from the germline V gene are SGHTA and FQGNSA. The CDR3 has 14 residues. The CDR3 DNA reads TGTGCCAGCAGCTTAGACAGAGGCTGGGACGAGCAGTACTTC. Translating gives CASSLDRGWDEQYF.

This rearrangement joins TRBV21-1 to TRBJ2-3; TRBD2 reflects the table's D call only, with no check against the DNA. TRBV21-1 is a listed pseudogene. This CDR3 region has 13 residues. CDR3 sequence reads: CASSRGSCDTQYF. DNA of the CDR3: TGTGCCAGCAGCCGCGGGAGTTGCGATACGCAGTATTTT.